A selection of T cell receptor beta chains follows, all from one sample in a study of OX40 agonist ivuxolimab in advanced cancers. Sequencing was performed with immunoSEQ multiplex PCR; in TCRdb, only in-frame clones are kept and a portion is missing. The sample records roughly 120,000 clones, around 90% being singletons. Here the sequenced sample was CD4+ or CD8+ T cells sorted from blood, taken in a trial of the OX40 agonist ivuxolimab. The receptor source for this set is an adult with an advanced solid tumor such as melanoma, head and neck, liver or kidney cancer. Both conserved end residues are part of each CDR3. D genes are given only for firm matches.

J	V	D	CDR3	DNA
TRBJ1-6	TRBV7-2	-	CASSLEGVNNSPLHF	TGTGCCAGCAGCTTAGAGGGGGTTAATAATTCACCCCTCCACTTT
TRBJ1-3	TRBV7-2	-	CASSLVRDPSGNTIYF	TGTGCCAGCAGCTTAGTACGGGACCCCTCTGGAAACACCATATATTTT
TRBJ1-4	TRBV19	-	CASSIRRVDATNEKLFF	TGTGCCAGTAGTATTCGTCGGGTAGACGCAACTAATGAAAAACTGTTTTTT
TRBJ2-3	TRBV18	-	CASSVPSTDTQYF	TGTGCCAGCTCAGTTCCTAGCACAGATACGCAGTATTTT
TRBJ1-6	TRBV5-1	TRBD1	CASSQWGTGSYNSPLHF	TGCGCCAGCAGCCAATGGGGGACAGGGAGCTATAATTCACCCCTCCACTTT
TRBJ1-4	TRBV7-8	TRBD1	CASSSFVGQGGEKLFF	TGTGCCAGCAGCTCCTTCGTAGGACAGGGTGGTGAAAAACTGTTTTTT
TRBJ2-6	TRBV6-1	TRBD2	CASTQGGSGANVLTF	TGTGCCAGCACCCAGGGAGGGTCTGGGGCCAACGTCCTGACTTTC
TRBJ1-5	TRBV2	TRBD1	CASSEDRGLQPQHF	TGTGCCAGCAGTGAGGACAGGGGGCTTCAGCCCCAGCATTTT
TRBJ2-7	TRBV9	TRBD1	CASSPAGGLYEQYF	TGTGCCAGCAGCCCGGCAGGGGGATTATACGAGCAGTACTTC
TRBJ2-7	TRBV29-1	TRBD1	CSVSDRAGYEQYF	TGCAGCGTTTCGGACAGGGCCGGCTACGAGCAGTACTTC
TRBJ2-4	TRBV28	-	CASRPPGGGANSKNIQYF	TGTGCCAGCAGACCCCCGGGAGGGGGCGCGAATTCCAAAAACATTCAGTACTTC
TRBJ1-2	TRBV5-3	-	CARSLPQSPSNIFSPVGNYGYTF	TGTGCCAGAAGCCTTCCCCAGTCCCCTAGCAACATTTTCTCCCCAGTGGGAAACTATGGCTACACCTTC
TRBJ1-1	TRBV6-5	-	CASSYSKNTEAFF	TGTGCCAGCAGTTACTCTAAGAACACTGAAGCTTTCTTT